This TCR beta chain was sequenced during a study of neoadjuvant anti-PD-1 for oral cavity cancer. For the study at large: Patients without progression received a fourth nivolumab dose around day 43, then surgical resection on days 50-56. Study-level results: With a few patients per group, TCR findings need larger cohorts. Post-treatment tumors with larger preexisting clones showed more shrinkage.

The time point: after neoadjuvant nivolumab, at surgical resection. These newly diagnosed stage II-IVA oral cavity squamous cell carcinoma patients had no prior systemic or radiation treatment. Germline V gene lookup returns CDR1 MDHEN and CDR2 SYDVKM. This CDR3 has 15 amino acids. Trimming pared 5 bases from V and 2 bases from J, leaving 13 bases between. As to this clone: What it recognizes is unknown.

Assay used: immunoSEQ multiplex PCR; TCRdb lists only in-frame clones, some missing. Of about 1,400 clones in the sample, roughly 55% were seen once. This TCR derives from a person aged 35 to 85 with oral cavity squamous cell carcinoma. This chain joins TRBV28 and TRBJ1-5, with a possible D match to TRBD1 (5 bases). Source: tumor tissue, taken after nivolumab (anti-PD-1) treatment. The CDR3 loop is CASSGDSFGNQPQHF. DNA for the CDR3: TGTGCCAGCAGTGGGGACTCATTTGGCAATCAGCCCCAGCATTTT.